This paragraph reports one TCR beta chain. The V gene end was trimmed by 2 bases and the J gene end by 10 bases; junction bases not matched to a gene: 5. Per the germline V gene, CDR1 is SGDLS and CDR2 is YYNGEE. The CDR3 contains 14 residues. Seattle's enrolled individuals joined amid active infection and were then monitored longitudinally. Original processing notes: Amplified reference gene primers provided the basis for estimating nucleated cell counts. Generated by immunoSEQ multiplex PCR, the TCRdb table keeps only in-frame clones and is missing some. That table supplies the V and J calls and clone size; D and trimming were determined from the DNA. The table shows a few hundred thousand clones, with approximately 92% occurring only once. These data originate in a study of blood T cell repertoires in COVID-19. Study as a whole: Samples taken during acute and convalescent COVID-19 were collected in the United States, Italy and Spain. PBMCs, B-cell-depleted T cells, or T cells provided the cDNA or gDNA that made up the material.

The clonotype comes from a woman aged 30 to 39 with COVID-19, enrolled during active disease. The chain employs TRBV9 and TRBJ1-6; 8 positions agree with TRBD1. Sequencing was done on a sample of peripheral blood. In nucleotides, the CDR3 is TGTGCCAGCAGCGTGACAGGGGAGGGATCACCCCTCCACTTT. Its translation is CASSVTGEGSPLHF.